The next 12 T cell receptor beta chains were all read from a single sample in a study of T cell responses to AZD1222 COVID-19 vaccine. Here immunoSEQ multiplex PCR was the method, and the copy in TCRdb shows in-frame clones only, minus some. The sample includes around 80,000 clones, roughly 88% seen only once; the top ten take about 9.4%. The material sequenced was peripheral blood, taken 28 days after the second AZD1222 dose. The receptors were gathered from an adult who received the AZD1222 COVID-19 vaccine.

The chain joins TRBV19 to TRBJ1-4, with D possibly being TRBD1 (5 bases). Trimming removed 5 bases at V and 8 bases at J, with 21 bases between. This CDR3 is 16 amino acids long. Germline V gene data show CDR1 as LNHDA and CDR2 as SQIVND (reference sequence). DNA for the CDR3: TGTGCCAGTAGTCTCCGCGACACCGGGGGATTGGAAAAACTGTTTTTT. Translation gives CASSLRDTGGLEKLFF.

The sample holds a few counts of this clone. The rearrangement joins TRBV28 to TRBJ2-1, with a weak D call TRBD1 (5 bases). The CDR3 loop spans 14 amino acids. The germline V gene has CDR1 MDHEN and CDR2 SYDVKM. V was cut by 2 bases and J by 6 bases, with 11 bases left in between. Here the CDR3 reads CASSLAGPRNEQFF. For the CDR3, the DNA is TGTGCCAGCAGTTTAGCAGGGCCCCGCAATGAGCAGTTCTTC.

V gene TRBV12-3 or TRBV12-4 combines with J gene TRBJ2-3; D remains unclear. V lost 3 bases, J lost 3 bases, and 7 bases lay in between. The CDR3 sequence is 13 residues long. Written as DNA, the CDR3 is TGTGCCAGCAGTTTCGGGTATACAGATACGCAGTATTTT. It codes for CASSFGYTDTQYF.

V gene TRBV28 combines with J gene TRBJ1-2; D is possibly TRBD1 (5 bases). V shed 7 bases and J shed 4 bases, with 7 bases lying between them. Germline V CDR1 and CDR2: MDHEN, SYDVKM. The CDR3 is 11 amino acids. CDR3 bases: TGTGCCAGCAAGGGGAGCTATGGCTACACCTTC. Amino acid sequence: CASKGSYGYTF.

This chain connects TRBV6-6 to TRBJ1-1; D remains unclear. Germline V gene lookup returns CDR1 MNHNY and CDR2 SVGAGI (reference sequence). V was cut by 0 bases and J by 8 bases, with 10 bases left in between. This CDR3 spans 13 amino acids. The CDR3 DNA reads as TGTGCCAGCAGTTACTCCCTGACGGAAGAAGCTTTCTTT. It is translated as CASSYSLTEEAFF.

The chain combines TRBV27 with TRBJ2-1; the match to TRBD2 covers 11 bases. The ends lost 4 bases at V and 5 bases at J; junction bases unmatched: 10. The CDR3 spans 17 residues. Per germline, CDR1 MNHEY and CDR2 SMNVEV (reference sequence). The chain's CDR3 is CASSYRRGTSGHNEQFF. CDR3 sequence (DNA): TGTGCCAGCAGTTACCGTCGAGGGACTAGCGGACACAATGAGCAGTTCTTC.

This clone has a count of ten or more. J is TRBJ2-4 and V is TRBV9; D assignment may be TRBD1 or TRBD2 (5 bases each). The CDR3 loop spans 15 amino acids. Germline V gene data show CDR1 as SGDLS and CDR2 as YYNGEE. Trimming took 2 bases from V and 0 from J, leaving 9 bases between them. The CDR3 protein is CASSVRGLAKNIQYF. CDR3 bases: TGTGCCAGCAGCGTGAGGGGCCTAGCCAAAAACATTCAGTACTTC. Variable domain in full (rest from reference TRBV9 and TRBJ2-4): DSGVTQTPKHLITATGQRVTLRCSPRSGDLSVYWYQQSLDQGLQFLIQYYNGEERAKGNILERFSAQQFPDLHSELNLSSLELGDSALYFCASSVRGLAKNIQYFGAGTRLSVL.

The V call is TRBV3-1 (or the pseudogene TRBV3-2), the J call TRBJ2-4; D unclear. Germline V gives CDR1 LGHDT, CDR2 YNNKEL (reference sequence). Trimming took 1 base from V and 3 from J, leaving 7 bases between them. CDR3 length equals 14 residues. CDR3 DNA: TGTGCCAGCAGCCAAGGGGCAGGCAAAAACATTCAGTACTTC. It codes for CASSQGAGKNIQYF.

This clone was detected a few times. V usage is TRBV28 and J usage is TRBJ2-1; 8 bases line up with TRBD2. Germline loops: CDR1 MDHEN, CDR2 SYDVKM. The CDR3 has 14 residues. Trimming at V came to 11 bases and at J to 1 base, leaving 7 bases not matched to a gene. CDR3 loop: CARPGGGSYNEQFF. CDR3 coding DNA: TGTGCCCGCCCCGGGGGGGGGTCCTACAATGAGCAGTTCTTC.

With regard to this clone: This sample also contains other DNA sequences that code for the same CDR3. The chain joins TRBV14 to TRBJ2-3; D not certain. CDR1 SGHDN and CDR2 FVKESK come from the germline V gene. The ends were cut back, 4 bases at V and 2 bases at J, with 10 bases in the middle. The CDR3 contains 14 residues. The CDR3 DNA reads as TGTGCCAGCAGCCCCGGGCGCCACACAGATACGCAGTATTTT. This translates into CASSPGRHTDTQYF.

This clone was found once. CDR3 sequence (DNA): TGTGCCTGGAGTGGCGGTAGCAATCAGCCCCAGCATTTT. Protein product: CAWSGGSNQPQHF. The genes are TRBV30 and TRBJ1-5, with unresolved D. Germline V gene sequence: CDR1 GTSNPN, CDR2 SVGIG (reference sequence). The length of the CDR3 is 13 residues. The ends were cut back, 1 base at V and 0 bases at J, with 4 bases in the middle.

The chain has TRBV28 and TRBJ1-6; 7 positions agree with TRBD1. V shed 1 base and J 9 bases; nucleotides not matched to a gene: 6. CDR1 and CDR2 (germline): MDHEN, SYDVKM. CDR3 length equals 15 residues. The CDR3 bases are TGTGCCAGCAGTTTATCCGACAGGGCCCGTTCACCCCTCCACTTT. It yields the protein CASSLSDRARSPLHF.